This T cell receptor beta chain was identified in a study of blood T cells in healthy people across ages. Overall study results and limits: The study lacked donor CMV status, which possibly confounded expanded clonotype changes.

The CDR3 length is 14 residues. V was clipped by 5 bases and J by 1 base, with 11 bases between them. From germline, CDR1 is SGHVS and CDR2 FNYEAQ. Primed by a sample-barcoded 5' primer and a J-beta primer mix, a second PCR proceeded for 7 to 11 cycles. TCRdb re-analysed the 5' RACE reads in MiXCR, keeping a single row per CDR3 protein. The sample yields around 1,500,000 distinct CDR3 sequences, roughly 27% seen once. This clonotype was recorded a few times. Its antigen remains unidentified. The J gene is TRBJ1-2, the V gene TRBV7-6; D not certain. This clonotype was obtained from a woman aged 25 to 39 in good health. The sequenced sample consisted of blood. The chain's CDR3 is CASSPSQDNYGYTF. As DNA, the CDR3 is TGTGCCAGCAGCCCAAGCCAGGATAACTATGGCTACACCTTC.